Shown below are 11 T cell receptor beta chains from a single sample sequenced in a study of T cell responses to AZD1222 COVID-19 vaccine. Only in-frame clones appear in the TCRdb table, and some are missing; sequencing was by immunoSEQ multiplex PCR. The sample lists 100,000 to 150,000 clones, more than 65% seen once, with around 27% in the top ten. The specimen was peripheral blood, collected 28 days after the second AZD1222 dose. The receptors were gathered from an adult who received the AZD1222 COVID-19 vaccine.

In nucleotides, the CDR3 is TGCGCCAGCAGCAATATCGGTGGACAGGGGCAAGCTTTCTTT. Amino acids: CASSNIGGQGQAFF. V and J are TRBV5-1 and TRBJ1-1; TRBD1 aligns across 9 bases. The CDR3 sequence is 14 residues long. CDR1 is SGHRS and CDR2 is YFSETQ in the germline V gene. The ends lost 4 bases at V and 9 bases at J; junction bases unmatched: 10.

The chain is built from TRBV9 and TRBJ1-5; the D gene is possibly TRBD1 (6 bases). The CDR3 extends over 13 amino acids. CDR1 and CDR2 from the germline V gene are SGDLS and YYNGEE. The germline V and J ends were trimmed by 2 bases and 5 bases, with 8 bases remaining between them. The CDR3 DNA sequence: TGTGCCAGCAGCGTGGGGACACATCAGCCCCAGCATTTT. It translates to CASSVGTHQPQHF.

The chain uses TRBV30 and TRBJ2-2; D perhaps matches TRBD1 (5 bases). The V and J ends lost 3 bases and 4 bases respectively, with 6 bases between them. The CDR3 contains 12 residues. Germline V lookup: CDR1 GTSNPN, CDR2 SVGIG (reference sequence). The CDR3 region is CAWRGATGELFF. CDR3 nucleotides: TGTGCCTGGAGAGGGGCCACCGGGGAGCTGTTTTTT.

This chain joins TRBV5-1 and TRBJ1-6; perhaps TRBD1 as D (6 bases). The germline CDR1 and CDR2 sequences are SGHRS and YFSETQ. Trimming left V 4 bases short and J 6 bases short, with 11 bases between. The CDR3 has 14 amino acids. The CDR3 sequence: CASSRTDPNSPLHF. DNA for the CDR3: TGCGCCAGCAGCCGGACAGATCCTAATTCACCCCTCCACTTT.

The rearrangement links TRBV6-5 to TRBJ1-3; D possibly corresponds to TRBD1 (6 bases). The CDR3 contains 15 residues. CDR1 MNHEY and CDR2 SVGAGI come from the germline V gene. V lost 6 bases to trimming and J lost 1 base, with 13 bases between them. In DNA, the CDR3 is TGTGCCAGCAGGAATTCGGGACATTCTGGAAACACCATATATTTT. It specifies CASRNSGHSGNTIYF.

The chain is built from TRBV5-1 and TRBJ1-1; no clear D gene. V was shortened by 4 bases and J by 2 bases, with 12 bases between the two germline ends. CDR1 and CDR2 from the germline V gene are SGHRS and YFSETQ. This CDR3 contains 14 residues. The chain's CDR3 is CASSPLATNTEAFF. CDR3 in DNA: TGCGCCAGCAGCCCCCTGGCTACAAACACTGAAGCTTTCTTT.

This chain uses TRBV9 with TRBJ1-2, with D tentatively TRBD1 (6 bases). The germline V gene encodes CDR1 SGDLS and CDR2 YYNGEE. The V gene lost 4 bases and the J gene lost 3 bases, with 10 bases spanning the gap. This CDR3 comprises 13 residues. CDR3 nucleotide sequence: TGTGCCAGCAGCCTAGGGGGATACTATGGCTACACCTTC. Translation: CASSLGGYYGYTF.

This clone was counted between two and nine times. The V and J genes are TRBV4-1 and TRBJ2-7, with 11 bases fitting TRBD1. The CDR3 is made up of 15 amino acids. The V segment lost 4 bases and the J segment 5 bases; nucleotides outside the gene matches: 7. CDR1 is MGHRA, CDR2 YSYEKL, per germline. The CDR3: CASSRRTGGPDEQYF. The DNA of the CDR3 is TGCGCCAGCAGCCGCAGGACAGGGGGCCCGGACGAGCAGTACTTC.

In this sample, this clone turned up a few times. This chain joins TRBV5-1 and TRBJ1-1; the D gene is possibly TRBD1 (6 bases). Trimming removed 7 bases from V and 5 bases from J, with 15 bases in between. CDR3 size: 13 residues. Germline lookup yields CDR1 SGHRS and CDR2 YFSETQ. The CDR3 loop is CASSRGALTEAFF. The CDR3 nucleotides read TGCGCCAGCTCTCGGGGGGCGTTGACTGAAGCTTTCTTT.

The chain is built from TRBV6-2 or TRBV6-3 and TRBJ1-5; D is possibly TRBD1 (6 bases). The germline gives CDR1 MNHEY, CDR2 SVGEGT. V was pared by 6 bases and J by 6 bases, with 18 bases between. The CDR3 spans 15 residues. The CDR3 nucleotides are TGTGCCAGCAGCCCCCCTAGGGGGGCGGGTCAGCCCCAGCATTTT. Amino acid sequence: CASSPPRGAGQPQHF.

This chain links TRBV7-3 with TRBJ2-1, with a possible D match to TRBD2 (5 bases). V dropped 5 bases and J dropped 10 bases, with 18 bases sitting between them. The CDR3 has 14 amino acids. Looked up from germline, CDR1 is SGHTA and CDR2 is FQGTGA. CDR3 coding DNA: TGTGCCAGCAGCCGAATGGGTCTAGGAGGAGAGCAGTTCTTC. Translated, it gives CASSRMGLGGEQFF.